This T cell receptor beta chain is from a study of blood T cell repertoires in COVID-19. The J segment lost 0 bases and the V segment lost 7 bases, leaving 6 bases of the junction unmatched. CDR1 is LNHDA, CDR2 SQIVND, per germline (reference sequence). This CDR3 comprises 15 residues. Authors' methods: Amplification of reference gene primers was used by the study to estimate nucleated cell counts. Produced via immunoSEQ multiplex PCR; TCRdb's table is partial and in-frame only. D and trimming were read from the DNA, whereas the V and J calls and clone size are those reported in that table. This sample has some 250,000 clones; roughly 89% occur once, and the top ten carry 2% to 2.5%.

The sequence was collected from a man younger than 45 who had recovered from COVID-19. Sequencing input: peripheral blood. The chain has TRBV19 and TRBJ1-1, with TRBD1 identical over 9 bases. The DNA for the CDR3 is TGTGCCAGTACTATCGGGACAGGGCTGAACACTGAAGCTTTCTTT. It codes for CASTIGTGLNTEAFF. Variable domain in full (rest from reference TRBV19 and TRBJ1-1): DGGITQSPKYLFRKEGQNVTLSCEQNLNHDAMYWYRQDPGQGLRLIYYSQIVNDFQKGDIAEGYSVSREKKESFPLTVTSAQKNPTAFYLCASTIGTGLNTEAFFGQGTRLTVV.